These T cell receptor beta chains were read from a single sample in a study of siplizumab effects on memory and regulatory T cells. The data were produced by immunoSEQ multiplex PCR, yet TCRdb's version contains in-frame clones alone and is incomplete. The sample records about 120,000 clones, approximately 92% being singletons. Sequenced material: non-Treg CD4+ T cells sorted from blood. All receptors derive from a human donor in good health. The CDR3 runs from the conserved cysteine through the conserved F or W. Clone size appears in some rows only: once, few, many, or a class for an expanded clone.

TRBV6-5	NA	TRBJ2-4	CASSAGGKNIQYF
TRBV2	NA	TRBJ1-2	CASTGRLGGYTF
TRBV7-9	NA	TRBJ2-5	CASSLVREGETQYF
TRBV30	few	TRBJ1-2	CAWRDFLIGYTF
TRBV7-9	NA	TRBJ1-5	CASSSQGTGNQPQHF
TRBV15	NA	TRBJ2-3	CATNSGGPITDTQYF
TRBV6-6	NA	TRBJ1-3	CASSYGSGNSGNTIYF
TRBV4-1	NA	TRBJ1-4	CASSQERPSAGEKLFF
TRBV5-6	NA	TRBJ1-5	CASSVRGGEGQPQHF
TRBV11-1	NA	TRBJ1-1	CASSGGRLATEAFF
TRBV5-6	NA	TRBJ2-5	CASSRLETQYF
TRBV2	NA	TRBJ2-5	CASRPSGSGQETQYF
TRBV10-3	NA	TRBJ1-4	CAISESGQLNEKLFF
TRBV11-1	NA	TRBJ2-1	CASSLDGVSDEQFF
TRBV6-5	NA	TRBJ1-4	CASGDRVGEKLFF
TRBV2	NA	TRBJ2-5	CAGKRGGLETQYF
TRBV7-9	NA	TRBJ2-7	CASSLGTSGQVTYEQYF
TRBV11-2	NA	NA	CASSLDDRGAYEQYF
TRBV4-3	NA	TRBJ1-1	CASSQRGGTEAFF
TRBV11-2	NA	TRBJ2-2	CASSLTLANTGELFF
TRBV28	NA	TRBJ1-2	CASGPGTGGGGYTF